This TCR beta chain was identified in a study of identical twins. Overall study results and limits: Sharing of beta out-of-frame sequences by twins showed a weaker excess.

This clonotype was picked up a small number of times. Its matching antigen is unknown. TCRdb independently ran MiXCR on the 5' RACE reads; one entry per CDR3 protein. This repertoire shows approximately 600,000 distinct CDR3 sequences, about 7.6% found once; its top ten account for 1.5% to 2%. This same sample was also taken into another study, of yellow fever vaccine responses in identical twins.

The TCR comes from a woman between 18 and 30 years old in good health. The sequenced material came from PBMCs.

The chain's CDR3 is CASSFIPSGANVLTF. CDR3 coding DNA: TGCGCCAGCAGCTTTATTCCCTCTGGGGCCAACGTCCTGACTTTC. The chain has TRBV5-1 and TRBJ2-6, with D unresolved. Trimming removed 2 bases from V and 0 bases from J, with 6 bases in between. Germline CDR1 reads SGHRS; CDR2 reads YFSETQ. CDR3 length: 15 amino acids.